This T cell receptor (beta chain) appears in the sequencing data of a study of blood T cell repertoires in COVID-19. Study overall: COVID-19 samples, acute and convalescent, were from the United States, Italy and Spain.

This CDR3 spans 18 amino acids. V trimming: 10 bases; J trimming: 5 bases; junction bases outside the gene matches: 19. The germline V gene has CDR1 ENHRY and CDR2 SYGVKD. The method was immunoSEQ multiplex PCR; TCRdb's version includes in-frame clones alone and lacks a portion of them. The sample lists 30,000 to 35,000 clones, approximately 84% seen once, with roughly 3.1% in the top ten. V is TRBV10-3 and J is TRBJ2-1; TRBD2 matches 11 bases. The receptor was isolated from a man aged 65-85 years with COVID-19, enrolled during active disease. The sequencing sample was made of peripheral blood. The CDR3 loop is CANTHLFIAGGPDNEQFF. The DNA of the CDR3 is TGTGCCAACACCCACCTATTTATAGCGGGAGGGCCCGACAATGAGCAGTTCTTC.